This entry features one T cell receptor (beta chain) sequence. Here the CDR3 omits its conserved ending phenylalanine or tryptophan, so a read error is the likely source. Blood RNA was derived from unsorted whole blood, and germline DNA was extracted too. The data were obtained in a study of tumor-infiltrating lymphocytes in primary liver carcinoma. V lost 4 bases and J lost 2; bases outside the gene matches: 9. Germline CDR1 reads SGHDT; CDR2 reads YYEEEE. This CDR3 has 17 amino acids. Constant-region priming of 500 to 550 ng total RNA yielded TCR beta cDNA. Three-round nested multiplex PCR performed with slightly modified ARM-PCR produced the TCR beta libraries. PCR rounds one and two used TRBV1-TRBV30 forward primers with a C-beta reverse primer for around 9 cycles each. TCRdb re-derived calls from the multiplex PCR reads in MiXCR, one entry per CDR3 protein. In the table there are about 200,000 distinct CDR3 sequences, less than 70% of which are singletons.

The chain uses TRBV5-6 and TRBJ2-1; 10 positions agree with TRBD1. The sequencing input was peripheral blood. The clonotype comes from a woman aged 55-69 years with primary liver carcinoma and hepatitis B virus infection. CDR3: CASSRDRGPGAYNEQFS. The CDR3 bases are TGTGCCAGCAGCCGCGACAGGGGGCCCGGGGCCTACAATGAGCAGTTCTCC.